One sample yielded the 22 T cell receptor beta chains listed below, sequenced in a study of CD8 T cells in ankylosing spondylitis. Each CDR3 protein is one row after TCRdb ran MiXCR on the 5' RACE reads. The table has about 250,000 distinct CDR3 sequences, roughly 32% seen once; the top ten hold around 4.2%. Material: blood, either unsorted or a sorted T cell fraction (not recorded which). The receptors were sampled from a male donor with ankylosing spondylitis or in good health (not recorded which).

This chain connects TRBV12-3 or TRBV12-4 to TRBJ1-2; D is perhaps TRBD1 (6 bases). Trimming pared 4 bases from V and 4 bases from J, leaving 16 bases between. The CDR3 is 15 amino acids. CDR3 sequence (DNA): TGTGCCAGCAGTTCCCCGGGGGGCAGTGGCTATGGCTACACCTTC. Protein product: CASSSPGGSGYGYTF.

This clonotype came up a few times. The V and J genes are TRBV9 and TRBJ2-3; 7 bases map to TRBD2. CDR1 is SGDLS and CDR2 is YYNGEE in the germline V gene. This CDR3 comprises 15 residues. The ends lost 4 bases at V and 6 bases at J; junction bases unmatched: 11. The CDR3 DNA sequence: TGTGCCAGCAGCATAGCTGAGTGGGGGGGGGATACGCAGTATTTT. It encodes CASSIAEWGGDTQYF.

V gene TRBV4-1 combines with J gene TRBJ2-2, with D tentatively TRBD1 (6 bases). Trimming left V 1 base short and J 5 bases short, with 11 bases between. Germline CDR1 reads MGHRA; CDR2 reads YSYEKL. The CDR3 contains 15 residues. The CDR3 region is CASSQGAGATGELFF. CDR3 nucleotide sequence: TGCGCCAGCAGCCAAGGGGCAGGGGCGACCGGGGAGCTGTTTTTT.

The chain employs TRBV20-1 and TRBJ2-3; 7 bases align to TRBD1. Germline-derived CDR1 and CDR2 are DFQATT and SNEGSKA (reference sequence). J gave up 2 bases and V 7 bases, and 6 bases lay outside the gene matches. This CDR3 is 13 amino acids long. The CDR3 sequence is CSVHTGVTDTQYF. The CDR3 bases are TGCAGTGTCCACACAGGGGTCACAGATACGCAGTATTTT.

This clonotype was detected only a few times. The chain combines TRBV7-9 with TRBJ2-2; 8 nucleotides align to TRBD1. Germline V gene data show CDR1 as SEHNR and CDR2 as FQNEAQ (reference sequence). This CDR3 is 12 amino acids long. Trimming took 5 bases from V and 11 from J; bases not matched to a gene: 4. The CDR3 loop is CASSPPGGELFF. The CDR3 nucleotides are TGTGCCAGCAGCCCCCCAGGGGGCGAGCTGTTTTTT. Complete variable domain (other parts from reference TRBV7-9 and TRBJ2-2): DTGVSQNPRHKITKRGQNVTFRCDPISEHNRLYWYRQTLGQGPEFLTYFQNEAQLEKSRLLSDRFSAERPKGSFSTLEIQRTEQGDSAMYLCASSPPGGELFFGEGSRLTVL.

This rearrangement joins TRBV4-1 to TRBJ2-7; D not resolved. The V end lost 3 bases, the J end lost 3 bases, and 9 bases lay between the germline ends. The germline CDR1 and CDR2 sequences are MGHRA and YSYEKL. This CDR3 spans 13 amino acids. This CDR3 reads CASSHQVRYEQYF. CDR3 DNA sequence: TGCGCCAGCAGCCATCAGGTCCGCTACGAGCAGTACTTC.

The V call is TRBV5-5, the J call TRBJ1-1; D might be TRBD1 (5 bases). In germline, CDR1 is SGHKS, CDR2 YYEKEE (reference sequence). This CDR3 has 15 amino acids. V dropped 4 bases and J dropped 0 bases, with 13 bases sitting between them. The chain's CDR3 is CASSPWRGLNTEAFF. DNA of the CDR3: TGTGCCAGCAGCCCCTGGCGGGGACTGAACACTGAAGCTTTCTTT.

The V gene is TRBV4-1, the J gene TRBJ1-3; possibly TRBD1 for D (6 bases). The V and J ends lost 3 bases and 2 bases respectively, with 11 bases between them. The germline V gene encodes CDR1 MGHRA and CDR2 YSYEKL. This CDR3 spans 15 amino acids. The CDR3 nucleotides read TGCGCCAGCAGCCACTCAGGGGCCGCTGGAAACACCATATATTTT. It codes for CASSHSGAAGNTIYF.

The table lists this clonotype with a few counts. The J gene is TRBJ2-3, the V gene TRBV20-1; 13 bases line up with TRBD2. Trimming cost V 5 bases and J 10 bases; bases outside gene matches: 9. The CDR3 covers 14 residues. The germline CDR1 and CDR2 sequences are DFQATT and SNEGSKA (reference sequence). The CDR3 loop is CSAPKGTSGDAQYF. CDR3 nucleotides: TGCAGTGCTCCAAAAGGGACTAGCGGGGACGCGCAGTATTTT.

This chain links TRBV21-1 with TRBJ1-2; the listed D gene, TRBD1, was not tested against the DNA. TRBV21-1 is described as a pseudogene. There are 16 residues in the CDR3. The CDR3 nucleotides read TGTGCCAGCAGCAAAGTCAGGGACAGGGGGGACTATGGCTACACCTTC. It is translated as CASSKVRDRGDYGYTF.

This rearrangement joins TRBV2 to TRBJ1-2; tentatively, D is TRBD1 (5 bases). Germline CDR1 SNHLY, CDR2 FYNNEI. The CDR3 spans 15 residues. With 5 bases removed from V and 2 bases from J, the gap between germline ends came to 15 bases. The CDR3 sequence is CASSWAGRVNYGYTF. The CDR3 nucleotides are TGTGCCAGCAGTTGGGCGGGCAGGGTGAACTATGGCTACACCTTC. Together with reference TRBV2 and TRBJ1-2, the CDR3 gives the full variable domain: EPEVTQTPSHQVTQMGQEVILRCVPISNHLYFYWYRQILGQKVEFLVSFYNNEISEKSEIFDDQFSVERPDGSNFTLKIRSTKLEDSAMYFCASSWAGRVNYGYTFGSGTRLTVV.

The rearrangement joins TRBV27 to TRBJ2-3; TRBD2 aligns across 7 bases. This CDR3 comprises 18 residues. Germline CDR1 reads MNHEY; CDR2 reads SMNVEV (reference sequence). Trimming cost V 1 base and J 0 bases; bases outside gene matches: 10. CDR3 coding DNA: TGTGCCAGCAGTTTATGGCAGGGAGGGTGGGCAAGCACAGATACGCAGTATTTT. Its protein product is CASSLWQGGWASTDTQYF.

This clonotype has a handful of counts. The rearrangement uses TRBV20-1 and TRBJ2-4; perhaps TRBD2 as D (6 bases). From germline, CDR1 is DFQATT and CDR2 SNEGSKA (reference sequence). V shed 2 bases and J shed 6 bases, with 8 bases lying between them. The CDR3 extends over 12 amino acids. CDR3 loop: CSARQGLNIQYF. For the CDR3, the DNA is TGCAGTGCTAGACAGGGACTAAACATTCAGTACTTC.

This chain links TRBV12-3 or TRBV12-4 with TRBJ2-3; 14 bases are shared with TRBD2. The CDR3 is 15 amino acids. V shed 4 bases and J 5 bases; nucleotides not matched to a gene: 2. The CDR3 DNA is TGTGCCAGCAGTTCCGGGACTAGCGGGAGAGATACGCAGTATTTT. It specifies CASSSGTSGRDTQYF.

This clonotype was seen only a few times. CDR3 amino acids: CASSLTGEGNEQFF. CDR3 in DNA: TGTGCCAGCAGCTTGACAGGGGAGGGCAATGAGCAGTTCTTC. This chain uses TRBV5-4 with TRBJ2-1, with D tentatively TRBD1 or TRBD2 (7 bases each). The CDR3 covers 14 residues. The ends were cut back, 1 base at V and 6 bases at J, with 11 bases in the middle. CDR1 and CDR2 (germline): SGHNT, YYREEE (reference sequence).

The rearrangement uses TRBV28 and TRBJ1-6; D remains ambiguous. The CDR3 contains 16 residues. Between the trimmed V and J ends, which lost 6 bases and 5 bases, there was a span of 17 bases. The V gene's germline CDR1 is MDHEN and CDR2 SYDVKM. DNA of the CDR3: TGTGCCAGCAGGCCACCCGGGAGGGCTGATAATTCACCCCTCCACTTT. Amino acid sequence: CASRPPGRADNSPLHF.

The table lists this clonotype with a few counts. The rearrangement uses TRBV20-1 and TRBJ2-7; 8 bases agree with TRBD2. The ends lost 5 bases at V and 7 bases at J; junction bases unmatched: 16. The germline V gene encodes CDR1 DFQATT and CDR2 SNEGSKA (reference sequence). The length of the CDR3 is 15 residues. CDR3 sequence reads: CSAPETPGGQGEQYF. The CDR3 DNA sequence: TGCAGTGCTCCTGAAACCCCGGGGGGGCAAGGGGAGCAGTACTTC.

The chain couples TRBV20-1 to TRBJ2-6; 7 bases are a match to TRBD1. The CDR3 length is 16 residues. V dropped 4 bases and J dropped 0; count of bases not matched to a gene: 6. Germline V lookup: CDR1 DFQATT, CDR2 SNEGSKA (reference sequence). CDR3: CSAKGDRDSGANVLTF. In DNA form, the CDR3 reads TGCAGTGCTAAGGGTGACAGGGACTCTGGGGCCAACGTCCTGACTTTC.

The V gene is TRBV7-9, the J gene TRBJ2-1; no clear D gene. Germline CDR1 SEHNR, CDR2 FQNEAQ (reference sequence). Between the trimmed V and J ends, which lost 4 bases and 7 bases, there was a span of 5 bases. This CDR3 comprises 11 residues. CDR3 sequence: CASSSSNEQFF. In DNA form, the CDR3 reads TGTGCCAGCAGCTCGAGTAATGAGCAGTTCTTC.

The sample holds many counts of this clonotype. This sequence joins TRBV6-5 and TRBJ2-1; D gene ambiguous. The germline V gene has CDR1 MNHEY and CDR2 SVGAGI. This CDR3 has 13 residues. The V end was cut by 0 bases, the J end by 9 bases, with 9 bases between. In DNA form, the CDR3 reads TGTGCCAGCAGTTACTCGTCAGTTAGTGAGCAGTTCTTC. Protein: CASSYSSVSEQFF.

This clonotype was found a few times. This chain links TRBV7-9 with TRBJ2-7; perhaps D is TRBD1 or TRBD2 (5 bases each). The CDR3 contains 14 residues. Germline V CDR1 and CDR2: SEHNR, FQNEAQ (reference sequence). Deletions cut 0 bases from V and 5 bases from J, with 11 bases between. CDR3: CASSLAGALNEQYF. DNA for the CDR3: TGTGCCAGCAGCTTAGCCGGGGCTCTAAACGAGCAGTACTTC.

The V gene is TRBV5-5, the J gene TRBJ2-7, with unresolved D. This CDR3 is built from 12 residues. Germline CDR1 SGHKS, CDR2 YYEKEE (reference sequence). V was shortened by 4 bases and J by 5 bases, with 10 bases between the two germline ends. This CDR3 reads CASSRRTDEQYF. The CDR3 nucleotides read TGTGCCAGCAGCCGCCGGACGGACGAGCAGTACTTC.